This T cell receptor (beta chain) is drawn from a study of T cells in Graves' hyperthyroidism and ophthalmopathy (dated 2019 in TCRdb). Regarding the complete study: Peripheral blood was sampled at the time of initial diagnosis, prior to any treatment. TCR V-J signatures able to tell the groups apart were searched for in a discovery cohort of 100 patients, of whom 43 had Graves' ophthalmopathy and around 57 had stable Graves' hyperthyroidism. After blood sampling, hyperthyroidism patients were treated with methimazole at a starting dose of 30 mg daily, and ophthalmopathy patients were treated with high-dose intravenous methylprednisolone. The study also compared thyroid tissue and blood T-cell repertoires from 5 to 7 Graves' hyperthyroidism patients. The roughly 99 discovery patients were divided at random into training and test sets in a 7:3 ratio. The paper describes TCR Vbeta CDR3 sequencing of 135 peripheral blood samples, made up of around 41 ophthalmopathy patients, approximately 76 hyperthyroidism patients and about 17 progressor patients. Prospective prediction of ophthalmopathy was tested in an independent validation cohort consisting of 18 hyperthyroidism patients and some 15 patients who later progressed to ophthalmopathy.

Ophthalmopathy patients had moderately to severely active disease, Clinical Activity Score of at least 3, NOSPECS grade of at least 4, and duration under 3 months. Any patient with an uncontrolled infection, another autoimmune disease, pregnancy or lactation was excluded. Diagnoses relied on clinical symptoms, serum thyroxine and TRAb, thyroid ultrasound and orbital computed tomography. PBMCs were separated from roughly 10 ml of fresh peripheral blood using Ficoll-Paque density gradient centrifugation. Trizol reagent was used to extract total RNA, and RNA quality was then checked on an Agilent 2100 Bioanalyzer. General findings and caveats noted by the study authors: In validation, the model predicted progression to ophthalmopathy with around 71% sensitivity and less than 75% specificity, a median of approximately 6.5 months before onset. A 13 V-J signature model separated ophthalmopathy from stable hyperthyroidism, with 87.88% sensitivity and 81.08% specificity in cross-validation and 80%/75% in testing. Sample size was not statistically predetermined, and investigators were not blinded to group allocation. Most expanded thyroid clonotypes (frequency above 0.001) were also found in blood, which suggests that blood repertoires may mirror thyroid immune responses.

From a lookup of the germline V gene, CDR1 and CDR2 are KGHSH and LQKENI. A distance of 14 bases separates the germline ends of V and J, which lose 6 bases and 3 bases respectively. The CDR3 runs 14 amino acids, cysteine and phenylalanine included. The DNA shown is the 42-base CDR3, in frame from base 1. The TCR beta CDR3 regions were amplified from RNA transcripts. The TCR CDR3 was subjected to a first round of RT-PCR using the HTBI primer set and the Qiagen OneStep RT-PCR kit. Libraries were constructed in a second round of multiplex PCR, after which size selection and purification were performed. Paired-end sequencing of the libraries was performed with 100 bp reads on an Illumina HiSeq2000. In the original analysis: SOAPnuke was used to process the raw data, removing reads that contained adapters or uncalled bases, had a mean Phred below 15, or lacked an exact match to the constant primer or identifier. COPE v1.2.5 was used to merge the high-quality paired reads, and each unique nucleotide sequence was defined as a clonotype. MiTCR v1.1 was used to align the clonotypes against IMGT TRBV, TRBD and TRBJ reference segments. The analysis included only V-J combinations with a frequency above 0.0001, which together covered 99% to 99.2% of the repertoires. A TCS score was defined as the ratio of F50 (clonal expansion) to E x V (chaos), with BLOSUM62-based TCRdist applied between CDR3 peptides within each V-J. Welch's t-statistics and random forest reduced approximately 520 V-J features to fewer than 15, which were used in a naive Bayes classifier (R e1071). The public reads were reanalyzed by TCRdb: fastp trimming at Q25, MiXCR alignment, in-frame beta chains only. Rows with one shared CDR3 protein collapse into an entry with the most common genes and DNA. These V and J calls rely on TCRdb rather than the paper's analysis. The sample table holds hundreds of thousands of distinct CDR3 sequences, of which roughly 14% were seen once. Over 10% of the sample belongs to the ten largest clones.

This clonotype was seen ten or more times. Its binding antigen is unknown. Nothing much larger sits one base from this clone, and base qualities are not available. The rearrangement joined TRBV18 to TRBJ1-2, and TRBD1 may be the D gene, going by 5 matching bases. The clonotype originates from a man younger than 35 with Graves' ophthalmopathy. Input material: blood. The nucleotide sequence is TGTGCCAGCTCCCAAACCGGGACGGACTATGGCTACACCTTC. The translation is CASSQTGTDYGYTF.